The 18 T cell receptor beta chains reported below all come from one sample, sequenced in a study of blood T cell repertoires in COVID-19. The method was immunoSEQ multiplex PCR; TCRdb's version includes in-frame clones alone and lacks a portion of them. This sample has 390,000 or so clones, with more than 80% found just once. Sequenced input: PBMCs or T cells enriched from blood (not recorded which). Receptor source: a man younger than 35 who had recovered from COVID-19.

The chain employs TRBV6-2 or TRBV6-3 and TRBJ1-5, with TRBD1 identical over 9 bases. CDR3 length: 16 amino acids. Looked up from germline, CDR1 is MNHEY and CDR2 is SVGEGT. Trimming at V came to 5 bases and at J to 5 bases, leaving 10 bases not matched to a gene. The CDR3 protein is CASSRVQGARYQPQHF. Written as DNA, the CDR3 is TGTGCCAGCAGTCGAGTACAGGGGGCTCGGTATCAGCCCCAGCATTTT.

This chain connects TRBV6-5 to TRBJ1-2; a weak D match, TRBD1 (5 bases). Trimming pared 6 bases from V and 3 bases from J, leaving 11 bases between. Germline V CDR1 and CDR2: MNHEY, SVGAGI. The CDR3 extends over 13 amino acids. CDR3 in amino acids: CASRSGTYYGYTF. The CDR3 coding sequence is TGTGCCAGCAGGTCCGGGACTTACTATGGCTACACCTTC.

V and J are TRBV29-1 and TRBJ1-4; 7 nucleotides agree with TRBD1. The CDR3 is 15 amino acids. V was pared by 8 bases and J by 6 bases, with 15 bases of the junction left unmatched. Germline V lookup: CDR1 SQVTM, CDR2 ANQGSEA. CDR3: CSTSPPGGSDEKLFF. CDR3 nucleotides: TGCAGCACCTCCCCCCCAGGGGGATCGGATGAAAAACTGTTTTTT.

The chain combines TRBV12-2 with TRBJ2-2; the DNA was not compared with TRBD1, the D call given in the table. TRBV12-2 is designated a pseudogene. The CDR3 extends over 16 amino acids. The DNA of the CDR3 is TGTGCAAGCCGCGGTAGGGGACAGATGAACACCGGGGAGCTGTTTTTT. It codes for CASRGRGQMNTGELFF.

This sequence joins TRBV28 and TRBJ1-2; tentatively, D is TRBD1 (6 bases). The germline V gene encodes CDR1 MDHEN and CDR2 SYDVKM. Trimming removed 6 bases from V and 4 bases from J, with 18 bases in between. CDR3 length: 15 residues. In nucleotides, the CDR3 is TGTGCCAGCAGACCAGTCTGGGGGCAGATCTATGGCTACACCTTC. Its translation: CASRPVWGQIYGYTF.

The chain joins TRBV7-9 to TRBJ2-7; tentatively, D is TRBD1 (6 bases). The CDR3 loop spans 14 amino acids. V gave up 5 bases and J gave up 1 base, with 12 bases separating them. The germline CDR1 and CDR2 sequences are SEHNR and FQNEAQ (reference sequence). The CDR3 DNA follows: TGTGCCAGCAGCAAACTGGGACAATCCTACGAGCAGTACTTC. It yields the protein CASSKLGQSYEQYF.

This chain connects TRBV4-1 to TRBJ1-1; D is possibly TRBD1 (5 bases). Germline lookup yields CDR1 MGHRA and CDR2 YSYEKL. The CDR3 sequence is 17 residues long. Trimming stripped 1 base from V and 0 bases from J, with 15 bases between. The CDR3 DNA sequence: TGCGCCAGCAGCCAAGGGAGCAGGGTATCCATGAACACTGAAGCTTTCTTT. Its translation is CASSQGSRVSMNTEAFF.

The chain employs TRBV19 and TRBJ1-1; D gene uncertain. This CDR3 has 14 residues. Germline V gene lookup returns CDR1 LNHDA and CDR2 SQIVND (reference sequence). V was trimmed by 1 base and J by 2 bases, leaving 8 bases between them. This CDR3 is CASSIGATNTEAFF. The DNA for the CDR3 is TGTGCCAGTAGTATAGGGGCCACCAACACTGAAGCTTTCTTT.

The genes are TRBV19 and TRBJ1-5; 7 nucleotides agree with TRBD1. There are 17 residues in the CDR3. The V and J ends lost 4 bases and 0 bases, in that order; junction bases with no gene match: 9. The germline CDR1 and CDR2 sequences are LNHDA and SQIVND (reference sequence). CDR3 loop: CASSTSTGHYSNQPQHF. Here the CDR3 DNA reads TGTGCCAGTAGTACGTCGACAGGGCACTATAGCAATCAGCCCCAGCATTTT.

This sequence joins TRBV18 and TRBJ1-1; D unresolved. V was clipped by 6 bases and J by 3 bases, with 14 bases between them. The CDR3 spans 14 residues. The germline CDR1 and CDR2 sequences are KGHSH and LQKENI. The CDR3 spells CASSFAQRDTEAFF. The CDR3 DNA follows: TGTGCCAGCTCGTTCGCGCAGCGTGACACTGAAGCTTTCTTT.

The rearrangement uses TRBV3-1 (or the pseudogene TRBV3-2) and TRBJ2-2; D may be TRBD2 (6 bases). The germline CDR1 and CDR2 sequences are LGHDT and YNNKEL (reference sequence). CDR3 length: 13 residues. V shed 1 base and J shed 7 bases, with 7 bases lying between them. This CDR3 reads CASSQVRGGELFF. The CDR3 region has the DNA TGTGCCAGCAGCCAAGTGCGGGGCGGGGAGCTGTTTTTT.

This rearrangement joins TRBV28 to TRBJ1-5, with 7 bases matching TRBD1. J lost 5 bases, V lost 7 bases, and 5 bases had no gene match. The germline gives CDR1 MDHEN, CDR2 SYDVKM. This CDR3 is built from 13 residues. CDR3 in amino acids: CASKTGVDQPQHF. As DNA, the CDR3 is TGTGCCAGCAAAACAGGGGTTGATCAGCCCCAGCATTTT.

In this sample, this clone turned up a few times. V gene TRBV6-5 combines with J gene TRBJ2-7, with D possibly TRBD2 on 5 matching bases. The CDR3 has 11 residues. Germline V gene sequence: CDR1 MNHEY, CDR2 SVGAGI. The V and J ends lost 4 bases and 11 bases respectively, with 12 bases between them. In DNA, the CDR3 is TGTGCCAGCAGTTCCCCCCTAGCAGAGTACTTC. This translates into CASSSPLAEYF.

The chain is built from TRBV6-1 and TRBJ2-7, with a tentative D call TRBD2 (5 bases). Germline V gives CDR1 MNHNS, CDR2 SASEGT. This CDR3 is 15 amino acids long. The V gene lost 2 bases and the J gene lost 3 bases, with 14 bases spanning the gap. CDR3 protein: CASSETSEVYYEQYF. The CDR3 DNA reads TGTGCCAGCAGTGAAACGTCGGAGGTTTACTACGAGCAGTACTTC.

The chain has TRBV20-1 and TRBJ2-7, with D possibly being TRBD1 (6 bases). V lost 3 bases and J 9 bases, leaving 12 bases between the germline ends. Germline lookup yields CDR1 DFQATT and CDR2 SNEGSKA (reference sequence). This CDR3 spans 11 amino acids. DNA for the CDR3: TGCAGTGCTAGTAGGACAGAGGGGCAGTACTTC. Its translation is CSASRTEGQYF.

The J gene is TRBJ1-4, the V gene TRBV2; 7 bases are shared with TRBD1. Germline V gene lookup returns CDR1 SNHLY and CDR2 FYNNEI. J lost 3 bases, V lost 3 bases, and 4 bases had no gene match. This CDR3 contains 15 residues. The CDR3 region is CASSDIGTANEKLFF. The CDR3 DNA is TGTGCCAGCAGTGATATCGGGACAGCTAATGAAAAACTGTTTTTT. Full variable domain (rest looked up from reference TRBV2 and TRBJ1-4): EPEVTQTPSHQVTQMGQEVILRCVPISNHLYFYWYRQILGQKVEFLVSFYNNEISEKSEIFDDQFSVERPDGSNFTLKIRSTKLEDSAMYFCASSDIGTANEKLFFGSGTQLSVL.

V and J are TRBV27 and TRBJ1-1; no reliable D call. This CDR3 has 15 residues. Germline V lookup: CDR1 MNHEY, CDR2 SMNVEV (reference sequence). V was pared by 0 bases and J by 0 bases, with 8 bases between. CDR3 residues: CASSLSRQLNTEAFF. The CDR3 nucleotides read TGTGCCAGCAGTTTATCCCGACAACTGAACACTGAAGCTTTCTTT.

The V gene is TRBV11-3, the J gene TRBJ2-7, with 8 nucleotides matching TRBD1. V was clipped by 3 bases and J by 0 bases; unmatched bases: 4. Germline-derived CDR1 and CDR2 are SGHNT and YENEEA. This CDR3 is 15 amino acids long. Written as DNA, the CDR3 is TGTGCCAGCAGCTTCCGACAGGGGTCCTCCTACGAGCAGTACTTC. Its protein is CASSFRQGSSYEQYF.